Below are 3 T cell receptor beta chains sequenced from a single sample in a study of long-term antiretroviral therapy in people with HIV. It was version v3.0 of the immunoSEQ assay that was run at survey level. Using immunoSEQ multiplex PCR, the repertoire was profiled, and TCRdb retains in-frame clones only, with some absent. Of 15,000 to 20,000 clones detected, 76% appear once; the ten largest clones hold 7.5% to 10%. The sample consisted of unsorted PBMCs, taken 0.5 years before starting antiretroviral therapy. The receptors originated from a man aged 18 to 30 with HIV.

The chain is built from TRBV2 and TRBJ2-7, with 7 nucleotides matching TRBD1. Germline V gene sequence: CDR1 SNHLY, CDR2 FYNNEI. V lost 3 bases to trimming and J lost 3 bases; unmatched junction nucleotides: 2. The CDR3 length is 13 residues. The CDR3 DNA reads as TGTGCCAGCAGTGACCGGGACAGCTACGAGCAGTACTTC. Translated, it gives CASSDRDSYEQYF. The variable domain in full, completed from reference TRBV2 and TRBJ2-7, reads EPEVTQTPSHQVTQMGQEVILRCVPISNHLYFYWYRQILGQKVEFLVSFYNNEISEKSEIFDDQFSVERPDGSNFTLKIRSTKLEDSAMYFCASSDRDSYEQYFGPGTRLTVT.

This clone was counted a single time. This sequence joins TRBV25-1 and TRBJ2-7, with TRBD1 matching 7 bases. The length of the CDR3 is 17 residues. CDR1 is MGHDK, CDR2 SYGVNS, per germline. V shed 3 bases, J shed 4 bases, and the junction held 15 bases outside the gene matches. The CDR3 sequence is CASSDSGQAGRRYEQYF. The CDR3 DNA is TGTGCCAGCAGTGATTCCGGACAGGCCGGGCGTCGTTACGAGCAGTACTTC.

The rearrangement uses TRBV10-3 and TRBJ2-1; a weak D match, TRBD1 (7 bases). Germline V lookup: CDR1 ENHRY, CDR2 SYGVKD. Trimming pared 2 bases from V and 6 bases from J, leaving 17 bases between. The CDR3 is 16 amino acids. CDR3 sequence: CAISEGQADGGNEQFF. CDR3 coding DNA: TGTGCCATCAGTGAGGGACAGGCTGACGGGGGCAATGAGCAGTTCTTC.